Below are 14 T cell receptor beta chains sequenced from a single sample in a study of blood T cell repertoires in COVID-19. The method was immunoSEQ multiplex PCR; TCRdb's version includes in-frame clones alone and lacks a portion of them. The sample shows about 88,000 clones, roughly 88% of them seen only once. Sequencing was carried out using peripheral blood. The receptor set was obtained from a man between 18 and 35 years old with COVID-19, enrolled during active disease.

A note on this clone: A read error may produce the germline difference seen at one junction end. The chain employs TRBV3-1 (or the pseudogene TRBV3-2) and TRBJ1-4, with D hard to call. Per germline, CDR1 LGHDT and CDR2 YNNKEL (reference sequence). CDR3 length: 15 amino acids. Here the CDR3 reads CASSHQAGVGEKLLF. The CDR3, as DNA: TGTGCCAGCAGCCATCAGGCCGGGGTGGGTGAAAAACTGCTTTTT.

This clone was seen once. This chain uses TRBV2 with TRBJ2-7; 9 bases match TRBD1. CDR1 and CDR2 (germline): SNHLY, FYNNEI. With 6 bases clipped from V and 1 base from J, the junction kept 7 bases outside the gene matches. The CDR3 loop spans 15 amino acids. CDR3 in amino acids: CASSSRDRASYEQYF. Written as DNA, the CDR3 is TGTGCCAGCAGCTCCCGGGACAGGGCGTCCTACGAGCAGTACTTC.

This chain connects TRBV19 to TRBJ1-1; 7 positions match TRBD1. CDR1 and CDR2 (germline): LNHDA, SQIVND (reference sequence). J was trimmed by 1 base and V by 3 bases; bases with no gene match: 5. The CDR3 is 15 amino acids. The CDR3 protein is CASSIRRQGNTEAFF. CDR3 in DNA: TGTGCCAGTAGTATTAGGAGACAGGGGAACACTGAAGCTTTCTTT.

The chain joins TRBV19 to TRBJ2-7, with 7 bases lining up with TRBD1. From germline, CDR1 is LNHDA and CDR2 SQIVND (reference sequence). CDR3 length: 14 residues. V trimming: 7 bases; J trimming: 0 bases; junction bases outside the gene matches: 6. DNA for the CDR3: TGTGCCAGTAAAGAGGACAGGTACTCCTACGAGCAGTACTTC. This encodes CASKEDRYSYEQYF.

V is TRBV2 and J is TRBJ1-1, with TRBD1 identical over 8 bases. CDR1 is SNHLY, CDR2 FYNNEI, per germline. Losses at the gene ends were 6 bases for V and 4 bases for J; bases not matched to a gene: 4. The CDR3 length is 13 residues. The CDR3: CASRRQGTTEAFF. For the CDR3, the DNA is TGTGCCAGCAGGCGACAGGGGACCACTGAAGCTTTCTTT.

V and J are TRBV30 and TRBJ1-1, with D perhaps matching TRBD1 (6 bases). This CDR3 region has 12 residues. The V and J ends lost 0 bases and 7 bases respectively, with 9 bases between them. The germline V gene encodes CDR1 GTSNPN and CDR2 SVGIG (reference sequence). The CDR3 bases are TGTGCCTGGAGTGTAAGGGGGAATGAAGCTTTCTTT. This encodes CAWSVRGNEAFF.

This clone turned up a few times. The CDR3 reads CASSPVQKSSPLHF. The CDR3 region has the DNA TGTGCCAGCAGCCCCGTGCAAAAGAGCTCACCCCTCCACTTT. The rearrangement links TRBV28 to TRBJ1-6, with D unresolved. The germline CDR1 and CDR2 sequences are MDHEN and SYDVKM. V was trimmed by 6 bases and J by 10 bases, leaving 16 bases between them. CDR3 size: 14 residues.

The rearrangement links TRBV4-1 to TRBJ1-2; TRBD1 matches at 8 bases. V trimming: 3 bases; J trimming: 8 bases; junction bases outside the gene matches: 8. The CDR3 loop spans 14 amino acids. Germline V gives CDR1 MGHRA, CDR2 YSYEKL. The CDR3, as DNA: TGCGCCAGCAGCCATGAACAGGGGGGTACCGGCTACACCTTC. Amino acids: CASSHEQGGTGYTF.

V and J are TRBV19 and TRBJ2-1, with 9 bases that match TRBD2. The CDR3 covers 15 residues. J gave up 7 bases and V 6 bases, and 10 bases lay outside the gene matches. Germline CDR1 LNHDA, CDR2 SQIVND (reference sequence). CDR3 bases: TGTGCCAGTAGCCCGGATAGCGGGAGTTATAATGAGCAGTTCTTC. Amino acid sequence: CASSPDSGSYNEQFF.

The J gene is TRBJ1-4, the V gene TRBV6-5; D unclear. Germline V gives CDR1 MNHEY, CDR2 SVGAGI. Between the trimmed V and J ends, which lost 10 bases and 7 bases, there was a span of 16 bases. The CDR3 is 13 residues long. CDR3 amino acids: CATDSAGAEKLFF. CDR3 DNA sequence: TGTGCCACCGACTCAGCGGGAGCTGAAAAACTGTTTTTT.

This chain links TRBV30 with TRBJ1-2, with TRBD1 matching 11 bases. Germline-derived CDR1 and CDR2 are GTSNPN and SVGIG (reference sequence). The CDR3 has 11 residues. V was clipped by 5 bases and J by 7 bases; unmatched bases: 0. This CDR3 reads CAWGTGGGYTF. The CDR3 DNA sequence: TGTGCCTGGGGGACAGGGGGTGGCTACACCTTC.

The chain employs TRBV7-2 and TRBJ2-7; D gene uncertain. V was cut by 1 base and J by 3 bases, with 7 bases left in between. This CDR3 spans 13 amino acids. The germline V gene has CDR1 SGHTA and CDR2 FQGNSA. CDR3 sequence: CASSLVVDYEQYF. Here the CDR3 DNA reads TGTGCCAGCAGCTTAGTAGTCGACTACGAGCAGTACTTC.

This CDR3 is CASSGTGTGGIEQYF. DNA for the CDR3: TGTGCCAGCAGCGGAACCGGGACAGGGGGCATCGAGCAGTACTTC. The chain carries TRBV7-8 and TRBJ2-7; 12 bases agree with TRBD1. Per the germline V gene, CDR1 is SGHVS and CDR2 is FQNEAQ. This CDR3 is 15 amino acids long. J gave up 6 bases and V 5 bases, and 8 bases lay outside the gene matches.

This rearrangement joins TRBV6-5 to TRBJ1-1, with D perhaps TRBD1 (5 bases). V was clipped by 7 bases and J by 2 bases, with 14 bases between them. The CDR3 is made up of 14 amino acids. Germline V gives CDR1 MNHEY, CDR2 SVGAGI. The CDR3 region has the DNA TGTGCCAGCATCCGGGGGGTTGGAAACACTGAAGCTTTCTTT. This sequence encodes CASIRGVGNTEAFF.